This note documents a single TCR beta chain sequence. Its antigen is currently unknown. The protocol was immunoSEQ multiplex PCR, while the TCRdb copy is restricted to in-frame clones and leaves out a portion. The sample lists some 62,000 clones, around 83% occurring once. The time point is: week 47, end of study. Each dose of the vaccine consisted of 300 ug of mutant IDH1 20-mer peptide, with topical imiquimod. Germline CDR1 SGHTA, CDR2 FQGNSA. Trimming removed 6 bases from V and 6 bases from J; junction bases left unmatched: 6. The CDR3 contains 14 residues. This specimen belongs to a study of a mutant IDH1 vaccine in newly diagnosed glioma. About the study: Week 35 was safety follow-up visit V12; week 47 was end-of-study visit V13.

The chain joins TRBV7-2 to TRBJ2-2; 8 bases agree with TRBD1. This specimen consisted of PBMCs, obtained from a glioma patient whose treatment included an IDH1 peptide vaccine. The receptor was derived from a man aged 25-45 years with glioma. The CDR3 reads CASRNDRGAGELFF. The CDR3 DNA sequence: TGTGCCAGCAGGAACGACAGGGGTGCCGGGGAGCTGTTTTTT. Together with reference TRBV7-2 and TRBJ2-2, the CDR3 gives the full variable domain: GAGVSQSPSNKVTEKGKDVELRCDPISGHTALYWYRQSLGQGLEFLIYFQGNSAPDKSGLPSDRFSAERTGGSVSTLTIQRTQQEDSAVYLCASRNDRGAGELFFGEGSRLTVL.